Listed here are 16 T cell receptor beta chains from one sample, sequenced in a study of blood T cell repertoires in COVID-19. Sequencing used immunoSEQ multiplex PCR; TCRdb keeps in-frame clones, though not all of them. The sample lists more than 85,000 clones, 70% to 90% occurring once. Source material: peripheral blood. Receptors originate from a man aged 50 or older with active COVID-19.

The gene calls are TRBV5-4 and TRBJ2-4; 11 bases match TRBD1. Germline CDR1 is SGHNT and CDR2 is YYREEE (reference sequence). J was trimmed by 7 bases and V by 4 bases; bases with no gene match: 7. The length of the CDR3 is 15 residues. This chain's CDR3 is CASSPPGQGENIQYF. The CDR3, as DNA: TGTGCCAGCAGCCCGCCGGGACAGGGGGAGAACATTCAGTACTTC.

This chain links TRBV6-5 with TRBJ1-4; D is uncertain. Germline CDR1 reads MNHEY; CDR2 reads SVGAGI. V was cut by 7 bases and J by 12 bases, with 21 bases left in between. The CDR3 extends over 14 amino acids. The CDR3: CASIEGSPKGELFF. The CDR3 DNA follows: TGTGCCAGCATCGAGGGTTCCCCAAAAGGAGAACTGTTTTTT.

The CDR3 DNA sequence: TGTGCCAGCACAGGGGGCTGGGGCCGGGGGGATACGCAGTATTTT. Residues: CASTGGWGRGDTQYF. The chain links TRBV5-6 to TRBJ2-3, with 8 positions matching TRBD1. The CDR3 has 15 residues. V shed 6 bases and J 6 bases; nucleotides not matched to a gene: 12. Germline V lookup: CDR1 SGHDT, CDR2 YYEEEE. Filled out from reference TRBV5-6 and TRBJ2-3, the complete variable domain reads DAGVTQSPTHLIKTRGQQVTLRCSPKSGHDTVSWYQQALGQGPQFIFQYYEEEERQRGNFPDRFSGHQFPNYSSELNVNALLLGDSALYLCASTGGWGRGDTQYFGPGTRLTVL.

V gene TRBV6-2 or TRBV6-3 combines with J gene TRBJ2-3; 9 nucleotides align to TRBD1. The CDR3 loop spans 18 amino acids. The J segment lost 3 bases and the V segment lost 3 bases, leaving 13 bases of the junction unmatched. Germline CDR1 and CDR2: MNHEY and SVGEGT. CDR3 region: CASSYPPISDRGTDTQYF. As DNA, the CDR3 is TGTGCCAGCAGTTATCCCCCTATTTCGGACAGGGGAACAGATACGCAGTATTTT.

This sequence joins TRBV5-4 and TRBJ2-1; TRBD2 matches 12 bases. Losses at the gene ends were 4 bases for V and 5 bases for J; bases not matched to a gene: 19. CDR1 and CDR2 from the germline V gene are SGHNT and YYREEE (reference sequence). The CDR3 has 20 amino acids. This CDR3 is CASSHKKLTGLAGSNNEQFF. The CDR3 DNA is TGTGCCAGCAGCCATAAAAAACTGACGGGACTAGCGGGTTCCAACAATGAGCAGTTCTTC.

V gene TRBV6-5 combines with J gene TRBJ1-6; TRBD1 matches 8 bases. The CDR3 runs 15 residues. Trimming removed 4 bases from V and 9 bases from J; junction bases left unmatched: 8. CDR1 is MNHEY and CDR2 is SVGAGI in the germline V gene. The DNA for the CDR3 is TGTGCCAGCAGTTCACGCAGACAGGGGACTTCACCCCTCCACTTT. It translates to CASSSRRQGTSPLHF.

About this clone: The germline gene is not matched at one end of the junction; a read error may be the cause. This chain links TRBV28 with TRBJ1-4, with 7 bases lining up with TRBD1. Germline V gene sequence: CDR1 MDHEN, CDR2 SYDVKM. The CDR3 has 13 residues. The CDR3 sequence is CASSPWDSFFRRF. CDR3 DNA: TGTGCCAGCAGTCCATGGGACAGTTTTTTTCGGCGATTT.

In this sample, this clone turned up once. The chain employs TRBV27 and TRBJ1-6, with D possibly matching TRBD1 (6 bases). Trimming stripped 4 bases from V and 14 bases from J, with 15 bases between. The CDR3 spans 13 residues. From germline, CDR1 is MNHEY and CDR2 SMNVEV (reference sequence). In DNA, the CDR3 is TGTGCCAGCAGTTCTCTCGGGGAGGGGGCCCTCCACTTT. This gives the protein CASSSLGEGALHF.

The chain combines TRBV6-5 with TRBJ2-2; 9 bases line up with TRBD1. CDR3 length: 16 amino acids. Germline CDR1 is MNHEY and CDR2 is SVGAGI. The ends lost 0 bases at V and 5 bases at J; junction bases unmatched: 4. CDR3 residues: CASSYSRTGVTGELFF. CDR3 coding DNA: TGTGCCAGCAGTTACTCTCGGACAGGGGTAACCGGGGAGCTGTTTTTT.

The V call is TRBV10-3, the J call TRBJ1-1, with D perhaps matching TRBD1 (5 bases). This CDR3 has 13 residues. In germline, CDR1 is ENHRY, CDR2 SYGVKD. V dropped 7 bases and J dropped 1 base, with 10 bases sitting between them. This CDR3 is CAITPGSNTEAFF. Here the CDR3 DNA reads TGTGCCATCACCCCAGGGTCGAACACTGAAGCTTTCTTT.

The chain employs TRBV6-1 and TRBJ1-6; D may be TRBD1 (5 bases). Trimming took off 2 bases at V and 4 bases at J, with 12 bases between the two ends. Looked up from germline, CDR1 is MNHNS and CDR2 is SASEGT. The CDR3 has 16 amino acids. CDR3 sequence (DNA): TGTGCCAGCAGTGAAAGACAGAGTTCTTATAATTCACCCCTCCACTTT. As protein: CASSERQSSYNSPLHF.

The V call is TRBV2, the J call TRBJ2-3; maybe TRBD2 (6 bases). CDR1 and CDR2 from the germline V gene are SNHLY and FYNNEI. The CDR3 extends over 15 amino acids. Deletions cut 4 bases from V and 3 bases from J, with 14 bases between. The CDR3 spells CASSAQERATDTQYF. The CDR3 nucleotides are TGTGCCAGCAGTGCCCAGGAGCGGGCTACAGATACGCAGTATTTT.

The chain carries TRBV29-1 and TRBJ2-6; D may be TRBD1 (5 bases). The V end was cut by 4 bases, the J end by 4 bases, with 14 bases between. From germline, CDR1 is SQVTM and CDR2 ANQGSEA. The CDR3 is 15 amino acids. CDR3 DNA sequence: TGCAGCGTTGGACAGAAGGTAACGGGGGCCAACGTCCTGACTTTC. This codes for CSVGQKVTGANVLTF.

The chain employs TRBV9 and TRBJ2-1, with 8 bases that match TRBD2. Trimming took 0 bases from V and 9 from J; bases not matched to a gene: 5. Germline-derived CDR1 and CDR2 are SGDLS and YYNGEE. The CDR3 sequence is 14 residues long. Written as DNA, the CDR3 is TGTGCCAGCAGCGTAGAGGGACTAGTACCTGAGCAGTTCTTC. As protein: CASSVEGLVPEQFF. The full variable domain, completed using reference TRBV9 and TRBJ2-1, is DSGVTQTPKHLITATGQRVTLRCSPRSGDLSVYWYQQSLDQGLQFLIQYYNGEERAKGNILERFSAQQFPDLHSELNLSSLELGDSALYFCASSVEGLVPEQFFGPGTRLTVL.

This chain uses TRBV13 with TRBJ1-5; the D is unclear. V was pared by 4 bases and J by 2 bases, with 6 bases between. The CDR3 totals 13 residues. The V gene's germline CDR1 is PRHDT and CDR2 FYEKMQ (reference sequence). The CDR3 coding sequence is TGTGCCAGCAGCTCGGGAGGCAATCAGCCCCAGCATTTT. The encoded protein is CASSSGGNQPQHF.

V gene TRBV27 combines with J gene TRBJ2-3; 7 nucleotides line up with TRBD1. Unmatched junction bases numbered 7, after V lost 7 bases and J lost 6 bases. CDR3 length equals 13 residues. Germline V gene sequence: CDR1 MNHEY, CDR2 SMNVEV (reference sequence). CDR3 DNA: TGTGCCAGCAAGGTAGGGGGCGCCGATACGCAGTATTTT. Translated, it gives CASKVGGADTQYF.